The 18 T cell receptor beta chains listed next were all sequenced from one sample in a study of breast tumors, draining lymph nodes, adjacent tissues. Via MiXCR, TCRdb re-called the multiplex PCR reads, giving one row per CDR3 protein. This repertoire shows over 20,000 distinct CDR3 sequences, around two thirds found once; its top ten account for roughly 21%. Sequencing was performed on tumor-adjacent breast tissue. Receptor source: a female donor with breast cancer. Some clones in this sample may be carry-over from other donors' samples.

Ten or more counts support this clonotype. This clone may be a read error of a much larger clone one base away. The chain employs TRBV20-1 and TRBJ2-3, with TRBD1 matching over 8 bases. The CDR3 consists of 12 residues. In germline, CDR1 is DFQATT, CDR2 SNEGSKA (reference sequence). The CDR3 region is CSETGATDTPYF. CDR3 DNA: TGCAGTGAGACAGGGGCCACAGATACGCCGTATTTT.

The sample holds many counts of this clonotype. The chain couples TRBV15 to TRBJ1-1; D gene uncertain. The V end was cut by 0 bases, the J end by 8 bases, with 10 bases between. Germline V gene lookup returns CDR1 LNHNV and CDR2 YYDKDF (reference sequence). This CDR3 spans 13 amino acids. For the CDR3, the DNA is TGTGCCACCAGCAGAGAGGGAGGAGGGGAAGCTTTCTTT. Translated: CATSREGGGEAFF.

The chain uses TRBV7-9 and TRBJ1-6, with D perhaps matching TRBD1 (5 bases). The CDR3 covers 13 residues. Trimming cost V 3 bases and J 9 bases, with 9 bases left between them. Germline lookup yields CDR1 SEHNR and CDR2 FQNEAQ (reference sequence). The CDR3 sequence is CASSLTERSPLHF. The CDR3 coding sequence is TGTGCCAGCAGCTTGACAGAACGTTCACCCCTCCACTTT. The entire variable domain, with the rest obtained from reference TRBV7-9 and TRBJ1-6, is as follows: DTGVSQNPRHKITKRGQNVTFRCDPISEHNRLYWYRQTLGQGPEFLTYFQNEAQLEKSRLLSDRFSAERPKGSFSTLEIQRTEQGDSAMYLCASSLTERSPLHFGNGTRLTVT.

By sample share, this clonotype is medium-sized. The rearrangement joins TRBV7-8 to TRBJ2-3; D tentatively reads TRBD1 or TRBD2 (5 bases each). Germline V gene data show CDR1 as SGHVS and CDR2 as FQNEAQ. Trimming took off 5 bases at V and 5 bases at J, with 14 bases between the two ends. CDR3 length: 14 amino acids. The CDR3 region has the DNA TGTGCCAGCAGCCCATGGGACGGGCTAGATACGCAGTATTTT. Residues: CASSPWDGLDTQYF.

Notes on this clonotype: The missing conserved phenylalanine or tryptophan at the end of this CDR3 makes a read error likely. No DNA is shown, since the ends of the CDR3 on it are uncertain; the CDR3 is the one TCRdb lists. V is TRBV7-9 and J is TRBJ2-5; the D call in the table, TRBD2, was not verified against the DNA. The germline CDR1 and CDR2 sequences are SEHNR and FQNEAQ (reference sequence). The CDR3 numbers 18 amino acids, ends counted. Here the CDR3 reads CASSQDSIAANYGHTFGS.

The sample holds a few counts of this clonotype. The V call is TRBV9, the J call TRBJ1-6; TRBD1 agrees at 9 bases. The CDR3 extends over 15 amino acids. Germline V gene sequence: CDR1 SGDLS, CDR2 YYNGEE. V lost 5 bases and J lost 6; bases outside the gene matches: 6. CDR3 sequence: CASSRPGQGNSPLHF. The CDR3 bases are TGTGCCAGCAGTCGACCGGGACAGGGTAATTCACCCCTCCACTTT.

About this clonotype: A junction end diverges from the germline sequence, so it may reflect a read error. The V and J genes are TRBV7-3 and TRBJ2-7, with 7 bases fitting TRBD1. Germline lookup yields CDR1 SGHTA and CDR2 FQGTGA. CDR3 length: 15 amino acids. CDR3 DNA sequence: TGTGCCAGCAGCTCCTACCGGGACAGACCCTACGAGCAGTGCTTC. Its translation is CASSSYRDRPYEQCF.

V is TRBV11-2 and J is TRBJ2-7, with D perhaps given as TRBD1 or TRBD2 (5 bases each). The ends were cut back, 3 bases at V and 5 bases at J, with 11 bases in the middle. Germline V gives CDR1 SGHAT, CDR2 FQNNGV. The CDR3 length is 13 residues. This CDR3 reads CASSLAGTNEQYF. The DNA for the CDR3 is TGTGCCAGCAGCTTGGCAGGGACCAACGAGCAGTACTTC.

This clonotype was counted ten times or more. This chain uses TRBV11-2 with TRBJ2-5; tentative D call: TRBD2 (6 bases). Germline V lookup: CDR1 SGHAT, CDR2 FQNNGV. V lost 4 bases and J lost 5, with 20 bases in between. The CDR3 runs to 16 residues. The DNA of the CDR3 is TGTGCCAGCAGCTCGAACCGTGGACTAAATGGGGAGACCCAGTACTTC. It codes for CASSSNRGLNGETQYF. Based on the CDR3 plus reference TRBV11-2 and TRBJ2-5, the full variable domain is EAGVAQSPRYKIIEKRQSVAFWCNPISGHATLYWYQQILGQGPKLLIQFQNNGVVDDSQLPKDRFSAERLKGVDSTLKIQPAKLEDSAVYLCASSSNRGLNGETQYFGPGTRLLVL.

This chain links TRBV20-1 with TRBJ1-6; no clear D. This CDR3 comprises 13 residues. CDR1 DFQATT and CDR2 SNEGSKA come from the germline V gene (reference sequence). The V and J ends lost 3 bases and 5 bases respectively, with 8 bases between them. The CDR3 here is CSARQNNNSPLHF. The DNA for the CDR3 is TGCAGTGCTAGGCAGAACAATAATTCACCCCTCCACTTT.

The chain carries TRBV9 and TRBJ2-3; 10 nucleotides match TRBD2. The CDR3 loop spans 16 amino acids. Looked up from germline, CDR1 is SGDLS and CDR2 is YYNGEE. Trimming took 5 bases from V and 2 from J; bases not matched to a gene: 8. The CDR3 nucleotides read TGTGCCAGCAGTTTAACCGGGACTAGCGCCACAGATACGCAGTATTTT. Amino acids: CASSLTGTSATDTQYF.

V is TRBV12-1 and J is TRBJ1-3; the tabulated D call, TRBD1, remains unverified against the DNA. TRBV12-1 is designated a pseudogene. The CDR3 loop spans 15 amino acids. CDR3 amino acids: CASRMEGARGNTIYF. Written as DNA, the CDR3 is TGTGCCAGCCGAATGGAGGGGGCGCGAGGAAACACCATATATTTT.

CDR3 nucleotides: TGTGCCAGCAGTCACGGAAGCGCTGGAAACACCATATATTTT. It encodes CASSHGSAGNTIYF. This chain joins TRBV6-5 and TRBJ1-3; D unresolved. V was pared by 5 bases and J by 2 bases, with 10 bases between. The germline CDR1 and CDR2 sequences are MNHEY and SVGAGI. The CDR3 has 14 residues.

V usage is TRBV6-6 and J usage is TRBJ1-2, with TRBD1 matching 9 bases. Germline V gene sequence: CDR1 MNHNY, CDR2 SVGAGI (reference sequence). The length of the CDR3 is 14 residues. The V and J ends lost 8 bases and 2 bases, in that order; junction bases with no gene match: 6. The CDR3 protein is CASGDRALNYGYTF. CDR3 nucleotides: TGTGCCAGCGGGGACAGGGCCCTCAACTATGGCTACACCTTC.

V is TRBV20-1 and J is TRBJ1-2; possible D gene TRBD1, 5 bases. The CDR3 has 15 residues. Germline CDR1 is DFQATT and CDR2 is SNEGSKA (reference sequence). V shed 6 bases and J shed 5 bases, with 22 bases lying between them. CDR3 in DNA: TGCAGTGCGGACCGACGGGGCGAAGGAGGATATGGCTACACCTTC. This encodes CSADRRGEGGYGYTF.

The rearrangement joins TRBV20-1 to TRBJ2-2; 13 bases are shared with TRBD2. Per germline, CDR1 DFQATT and CDR2 SNEGSKA (reference sequence). The CDR3 runs 15 residues. J gave up 5 bases and V 6 bases, and 6 bases lay outside the gene matches. CDR3 nucleotides: TGCAGTGCCCTACGGACTAGCGGGAGAACCGGGGAGCTGTTTTTT. It encodes CSALRTSGRTGELFF.

By proportion, this clonotype is medium-sized. The gene calls are TRBV4-3 and TRBJ1-5; D is perhaps TRBD1 (5 bases). The CDR3 spans 16 residues. V was shortened by 0 bases and J by 4 bases, with 13 bases between the two germline ends. From germline, CDR1 is LGHNA and CDR2 YSLEER. CDR3 nucleotides: TGCGCCAGCAGCCAAGATCTCCAGGGTAGGAATCAGCCCCAGCATTTT. This gives the protein CASSQDLQGRNQPQHF.

This clonotype has just one count. The chain recombines TRBV6-1 with TRBJ1-4; TRBD1 agrees at 7 bases. J gave up 5 bases and V 6 bases, and 9 bases lay outside the gene matches. The CDR3 loop spans 15 amino acids. The germline gives CDR1 MNHNS, CDR2 SASEGT. The CDR3 loop is CASSPRDSINEKLFF. Here the CDR3 DNA reads TGTGCCAGCAGCCCCAGGGACAGTATCAATGAAAAACTGTTTTTT.